This TCR beta chain derives from a study of technical replicates of blood from a few donors. The V end lost 5 bases, the J end lost 1 base, and 15 bases lay between the germline ends. The CDR3 has 15 amino acids. The germline V gene encodes CDR1 SEHNR and CDR2 FQNEAQ (reference sequence). Generated by immunoSEQ multiplex PCR, the TCRdb table keeps only in-frame clones and is missing some. In the table there are tens of thousands of clones, approximately 94% of which are singletons. Sequenced sample: T cells isolated from PBMCs. This TCR derives from a human donor in good health. The chain carries TRBV7-9 and TRBJ2-7; the D gene is possibly TRBD1 (5 bases). This chain's CDR3 is CASSPDSSFSYEQYF. CDR3 DNA: TGTGCCAGCAGCCCTGACAGTTCCTTTTCCTACGAGCAGTACTTC. Based on the CDR3 plus reference TRBV7-9 and TRBJ2-7, the full variable domain is DTGVSQNPRHKITKRGQNVTFRCDPISEHNRLYWYRQTLGQGPEFLTYFQNEAQLEKSRLLSDRFSAERPKGSFSTLEIQRTEQGDSAMYLCASSPDSSFSYEQYFGPGTRLTVT.